These 21 T cell receptor beta chains were sequenced from one sample in a study of CD8+ T cells in alopecia areata. It was cDNA, reverse transcribed from extracted RNA, that served as the sequencing template. Profiling relied on immunoSEQ multiplex PCR, and the TCRdb table lists in-frame clones only, not all of them. The table has approximately 89,000 clones, around 54% seen once; the top ten hold just over 5.5%. The sequenced sample consisted of NKG2D-high CD8+ T cells sorted from blood. The source of these receptors is a human donor with alopecia areata.

The chain combines TRBV4-3 with TRBJ2-7; perhaps TRBD2 as D (5 bases). Trimming stripped 0 bases from V and 1 base from J, with 13 bases between. CDR3 length equals 16 residues. The germline CDR1 and CDR2 sequences are LGHNA and YSLEER. The chain's CDR3 is CASSQDLRGPSYEQYF. In DNA form, the CDR3 reads TGCGCCAGCAGCCAAGATTTACGGGGTCCGTCCTACGAGCAGTACTTC.

The chain recombines TRBV6-4 with TRBJ2-1; TRBD2 matches at 14 bases. This CDR3 region has 16 residues. The germline V gene has CDR1 MRHNA and CDR2 SNTAGT. The J segment lost 8 bases and the V segment lost 3 bases, leaving 6 bases of the junction unmatched. The CDR3 nucleotides are TGTGCCAGCAGTGATAGACTAGCGGGAGGGAAAGATGAGCAGTTCTTC. It specifies CASSDRLAGGKDEQFF.

The chain employs TRBV7-9 and TRBJ2-5, with D maybe TRBD2 (6 bases). Germline CDR1 SEHNR, CDR2 FQNEAQ (reference sequence). V was clipped by 2 bases and J by 2 bases, with 12 bases between them. This CDR3 has 15 amino acids. This CDR3 is CASSLPLAAQETQYF. DNA for the CDR3: TGTGCCAGCAGCTTACCCTTAGCGGCGCAAGAGACCCAGTACTTC.

This chain joins TRBV10-2 and TRBJ2-7; no definite D call. CDR3 size: 15 residues. Trimming cost V 6 bases and J 0 bases, with 15 bases left between them. Germline values: CDR1 WSHSY, CDR2 SAAADI. The CDR3 sequence is CASSIGNRGSYEQYF. The CDR3 DNA is TGCGCCAGCAGCATAGGCAACCGCGGCTCCTACGAGCAGTACTTC.

V gene TRBV2 combines with J gene TRBJ2-5; no definite D call. The V end was cut by 2 bases, the J end by 0 bases, with 7 bases between. CDR1 is SNHLY, CDR2 FYNNEI, per germline. There are 14 residues in the CDR3. The CDR3 DNA is TGTGCCAGCAGTGAACCCAGGTACCAAGAGACCCAGTACTTC. It codes for CASSEPRYQETQYF.

V gene TRBV29-1 combines with J gene TRBJ2-7, with 9 bases identical to TRBD1. Germline trimming cut 7 bases from V and 1 base from J; bases unmatched to any gene: 5. Per the germline V gene, CDR1 is SQVTM and CDR2 is ANQGSEA. The length of the CDR3 is 13 residues. The chain's CDR3 is CSATGGSSYEQYF. The CDR3, as DNA: TGCAGCGCTACAGGGGGCTCTTCCTACGAGCAGTACTTC.

With regard to this clone: Other DNA sequences within the sample encode an identical CDR3. J is TRBJ2-5 and V is TRBV4-1; 7 bases agree with TRBD2. J lost 3 bases, V lost 6 bases, and 1 base had no gene match. Germline assignment: CDR1 MGHRA and CDR2 YSYEKL. The CDR3 extends over 12 amino acids. The CDR3 loop reads CASRGGEETQYF. CDR3 nucleotide sequence: TGCGCCAGCAGGGGGGGGGAAGAGACCCAGTACTTC.

In nucleotides, the CDR3 is TGTGCCAGTAGTCTTTCCAATCAGCCCCAGCATTTT. Translated: CASSLSNQPQHF. The V and J genes are TRBV19 and TRBJ1-5; D gene ambiguous. Germline V gene sequence: CDR1 LNHDA, CDR2 SQIVND (reference sequence). The CDR3 totals 12 residues. The V end was cut by 5 bases, the J end by 3 bases, with 5 bases between.

This clone was picked up a small number of times. The junction departs from germline at one end; a sequencing error may be responsible. This rearrangement joins TRBV29-1 to TRBJ2-1; D gene unclear. Per the germline V gene, CDR1 is SQVTM and CDR2 is ANQGSEA. The CDR3 loop spans 15 amino acids. The CDR3 loop is CSVEVDRSSYNEQFF. As DNA, the CDR3 is TGCAGCGTCGAAGTGGACCGTAGCTCCTACAATGAGCAGTTCTTC.

This chain connects TRBV13 to TRBJ1-1, with unresolved D. The CDR3 loop spans 14 amino acids. Trimming left V 0 bases short and J 1 base short, with 6 bases between. CDR1 and CDR2 from the germline V gene are PRHDT and FYEKMQ (reference sequence). The CDR3: CASSLGGRNTEAFF. Here the CDR3 DNA reads TGTGCCAGCAGCTTAGGGGGTCGGAACACTGAAGCTTTCTTT.

This clone came up many times. In the same sample, other DNA sequences code for this CDR3. The V gene is TRBV4-1, the J gene TRBJ1-1, with D tentatively TRBD1 (5 bases). There are 14 residues in the CDR3. Germline CDR1 and CDR2: MGHRA and YSYEKL. V was cut by 1 base and J by 1 base, with 7 bases left in between. The CDR3 reads CASSQGGGNTEAFF. DNA for the CDR3: TGCGCCAGCAGCCAAGGCGGGGGGAACACTGAAGCTTTCTTT.

This clone was detected a few times. This chain connects TRBV7-9 to TRBJ2-3, with 8 bases matching TRBD2. The V segment lost 3 bases and the J segment 2 bases; nucleotides outside the gene matches: 7. CDR1 and CDR2 from the germline V gene are SEHNR and FQNEAQ (reference sequence). The CDR3 consists of 16 residues. The CDR3 loop reads CASSLGPGGPTDTQYF. CDR3 DNA sequence: TGTGCCAGCAGCTTGGGTCCGGGAGGGCCCACAGATACGCAGTATTTT.

V usage is TRBV27 and J usage is TRBJ2-1; 7 bases fit TRBD2. This CDR3 comprises 14 residues. Germline V gene data show CDR1 as MNHEY and CDR2 as SMNVEV (reference sequence). The ends lost 3 bases at V and 6 bases at J; junction bases unmatched: 5. CDR3 residues: CASSLYGLVNEQFF. CDR3 coding DNA: TGTGCCAGCAGTTTGTATGGACTAGTCAATGAGCAGTTCTTC.

This clone was picked up many times. The CDR3 region has the DNA TGTGCCAGCAGCTTAGTCCCCGGGGAGCTGTTTTTT. Its translation is CASSLVPGELFF. The V call is TRBV7-2, the J call TRBJ2-2; D not resolved. The CDR3 is 12 amino acids. Trimming stripped 1 base from V and 6 bases from J, with 3 bases between. Germline V lookup: CDR1 SGHTA, CDR2 FQGNSA.

The table lists this clone with a few counts. The chain employs TRBV4-3 and TRBJ1-3; D remains ambiguous. The germline V and J ends were trimmed by 1 base and 4 bases, with 11 bases remaining between them. The CDR3 totals 15 residues. Per germline, CDR1 LGHNA and CDR2 YSLEER. In DNA, the CDR3 is TGCGCCAGCAGCCAAGCCCGGGGTGGAGGAAACACCATATATTTT. The encoded protein is CASSQARGGGNTIYF.

For the CDR3, the DNA is TGTGCCAGCAGTGGGGAGGGGTCAATCGGGCAGCCCCAGCATTTT. It codes for CASSGEGSIGQPQHF. The chain couples TRBV2 to TRBJ1-5, with D perhaps TRBD1 (5 bases). Trimming stripped 4 bases from V and 7 bases from J, with 17 bases between. The CDR3 is 15 amino acids. CDR1 and CDR2 (germline): SNHLY, FYNNEI.

The chain carries TRBV5-4 and TRBJ2-3; 7 bases are shared with TRBD1. Trimming took 4 bases from V and 4 from J; bases not matched to a gene: 3. This CDR3 is 13 amino acids long. Looked up from germline, CDR1 is SGHNT and CDR2 is YYREEE (reference sequence). This CDR3 reads CASSGGQADTQYF. DNA of the CDR3: TGTGCCAGCAGCGGCGGACAGGCAGATACGCAGTATTTT. The variable domain in full, completed from reference TRBV5-4 and TRBJ2-3, reads ETGVTQSPTHLIKTRGQQVTLRCSSQSGHNTVSWYQQALGQGPQFIFQYYREEENGRGNFPPRFSGLQFPNYSSELNVNALELDDSALYLCASSGGQADTQYFGPGTRLTVL.

The rearrangement links TRBV28 to TRBJ2-1; 7 positions agree with TRBD1. Germline-derived CDR1 and CDR2 are MDHEN and SYDVKM. Germline trimming cut 8 bases from V and 4 bases from J; bases unmatched to any gene: 11. There are 15 residues in the CDR3. The CDR3 sequence is CASGGPGQRYNEQFF. CDR3 coding DNA: TGTGCCAGCGGTGGTCCGGGACAGCGATACAATGAGCAGTTCTTC.

The chain carries TRBV25-1 and TRBJ2-7; D gene unclear. From germline, CDR1 is MGHDK and CDR2 SYGVNS. CDR3 length: 13 amino acids. V lost 1 base to trimming and J lost 4 bases, with 8 bases between them. The CDR3 DNA sequence: TGTGCCAGCAGTGAATGGCAAGGTTACGAGCAGTACTTC. Residues: CASSEWQGYEQYF.

The rearrangement uses TRBV10-3 and TRBJ2-7; 10 bases line up with TRBD2. The CDR3 loop spans 15 amino acids. Trimming removed 3 bases from V and 0 bases from J; junction bases left unmatched: 2. CDR1 is ENHRY and CDR2 is SYGVKD in the germline V gene. The CDR3 sequence: CAISDRLAGSYEQYF. CDR3 bases: TGTGCCATCAGTGACAGACTAGCGGGCTCCTACGAGCAGTACTTC.

This clone was seen only a few times. The chain links TRBV29-1 to TRBJ1-1, with D tentatively TRBD1 (5 bases). The V and J ends lost 3 bases and 2 bases respectively, with 10 bases between them. This CDR3 spans 13 amino acids. Per germline, CDR1 SQVTM and CDR2 ANQGSEA. Here the CDR3 DNA reads TGCAGCGTTGACAAGGGGAGAAACACTGAAGCTTTCTTT. Translating it yields CSVDKGRNTEAFF.